This T cell receptor (beta chain) was obtained from a study of T cell responses to AZD1222 COVID-19 vaccine. Worth noting for this clone: As yet, its antigen is unknown.

TCRdb's table, derived via immunoSEQ multiplex PCR, lists solely in-frame clones and lacks some. The data contain about 56,000 clones, more than 75% of them seen just once; the ten biggest clones take up around 5%. V lost 6 bases, J lost 5 bases, and 12 bases stayed unmatched. This CDR3 contains 14 residues. From germline, CDR1 is SQVTM and CDR2 ANQGSEA. Study-wide findings and caveats: Dominant CD4 TCR responses targeted spike regions 160-218 and 743-854.

This chain joins TRBV29-1 and TRBJ1-1; 7 nucleotides match TRBD1. Source: peripheral blood, taken 28 days after the second AZD1222 dose. This clonotype was obtained from an adult who received the AZD1222 COVID-19 vaccine. Here the CDR3 reads CSVSPGGGWTEAFF. In DNA, the CDR3 is TGCAGCGTATCCCCAGGGGGGGGTTGGACTGAAGCTTTCTTT.